This T cell receptor (beta chain) was documented in a study of cytomegalovirus exposure and HLA in healthy donors (TCRdb year 2017). Regarding the research as a whole: An earlier analysis of some 620 of the donors reported approximately 260 Gb of sequence data and around 100 million unique TCR beta sequences obtained from 180 million or so T cells. Approximately 310 gigabases of sequencing data and 91 million or so unique TCR sequences made up an early release that covered several hundred HLA-typed donors. Of the roughly 400 genotyped donors, approximately 83% fell in the genetic ancestry cluster associated with self-reported Caucasian donors. The aim of the study was to test whether cataloging public T cell receptors could identify signatures of past pathogen exposure. The T cell repertoires of 550 to 850 subjects were profiled by immunosequencing and related to cytomegalovirus serostatus. Besides the first cohort of 550 to 750 subjects, a separate validation cohort made up of 120 different subjects was used. The study combined high-throughput TCR immunosequencing, statistical association of individual TCRs with disease status, and machine learning to predict cytomegalovirus infection status. A later analysis re-examined previously published TCR beta repertoires from 610 or so donors and added high-resolution HLA genotyping to investigate patterns of TCR occurrence. Rather than drawing on any new phenotypic data, the later analysis identified candidate immune exposures from TCR beta sequences and the way those sequences occurred across donors. An earlier analysis of a few hundred of the donors applied high-throughput TCR beta sequencing to assess whether each TCR beta V gene segment acted as functional or pseudogenic. Alongside the repertoire data, information on donor age, sex, ethnicity and CMV serostatus was compiled. A later genetic analysis used genome-wide SNP genotypes for about three fifths of the 666 donors, treating that subset as a discovery cohort. All discovery cohort repertoires had been generated using a single sequencing platform. HLA typing covered class I and class II loci at four-digit resolution. The number of typed donors differed by locus: roughly 629-630 for A, B, C, DRB1 and DQB1; about 520 for DQA1; approximately 600 for DPA1; and some 450 for DPB1. Roughly five DR-DQ haplotypes were handled as single units for association and clustering, since linkage in the cohort was strong. On average, 235,054 unique TCR beta nucleotide sequences were sequenced per donor among a few hundred genotyped donors of the cohort, with roughly a sixth of those sequences being non-productive.

Of note for this clone: Its antigen remains undetermined. Base-call qualities are not available, and no considerably larger clone is one nucleotide away.

Here is what the overall study found, with its caveats: Only TCR beta chains were sequenced in this cohort, and the absence of alpha or paired-chain data limited detectable features. A cluster of highly shared sequence variants was judged likely to be a technical artifact of the sequencing pipeline. Linkage disequilibrium might explain the correlated functional status among segregating V segments, but an unknown experimental factor could not be ruled out. Sequencing depth was assumed to be roughly uniform across donors in the presence/absence analyses, though that assumption may not hold. Some IMGT-functional V segments, including TRBV6-2 and TRBV6-3, could not be told apart with the 87-base-pair reads, so those segments were excluded. A later analysis reported that several top co-occurrence clusters appeared linked to parvovirus B19, influenza, CMV and Epstein-Barr virus. In both the original and validation cohorts, the classifier was reported to diagnose cytomegalovirus status with high specificity and sensitivity. A later genetic analysis associated a missense DCLRE1C variant with V-gene and J-gene trimming of TCR beta chains, and an independent cohort replicated the association. The authors suggested that the approach could potentially be extended to other disease states and immunological phenotypes. In a later analysis, the rate of TCR association differed among HLA loci, with DRB1 alleles having the most associated TCRs and HLA-C alleles having the fewest. Across donors, most TCR sequences were observed very rarely, whereas some public TCRs were present in many individuals. A further reported finding was that TCR beta sequences accurately predicted the HLA-A and HLA-B alleles for most subjects in the first cohort. According to a later genetic analysis, donors in an Asian-associated ancestry cluster had fewer N-insertions in productive TCRs than the approximately 690-donor mean. The study listed 150 to 200 TCR beta chains as associated with cytomegalovirus. Compared with equally common non-associated chains, HLA-associated TCR beta chains in a later analysis were more clonally expanded and had lower generation probabilities. Assigning TCR associations to individual alleles was difficult when HLA alleles, especially DR and DQ, strongly co-occurred. A later analysis associated 16,951 TCR beta sequences with specific HLA alleles at a false discovery rate of 0.05. In vitro tests confirmed that three of the cytomegalovirus-associated TCR beta chains recognize cytomegalovirus antigens. Because counts were too low, 15 to 20 rarely observed V segments, including chromosome 9 orphons, were excluded from the earlier analysis of around 640 of the donors. A later analysis found that most CMV-associated TCR beta chains appeared HLA-restricted, with HLA associations seemingly driven largely by CMV exposure. HLA typing was unavailable for some donors at each locus, so association tests used only the typed subset. An earlier analysis of some 560 of the donors showed that most TCR beta V segments appeared in productive rearrangements either about 87% or about 30% of the time, which broadly matched IMGT annotations. Immune exposure information for the cohort was limited to CMV serostatus.

From the cysteine up to the phenylalanine, the CDR3 has a length of 13 residues. Solely the CDR3 DNA is kept, with 39 bases framed from the first base. CDR1 SQVTM and CDR2 ANQGSEA are derived from the germline V gene. V and J lose 3 bases and 3 bases, and a span of 11 bases separates them. The cohort comprised more than 550 healthy bone marrow donors. At the time of sampling, all cohort members were nominally healthy, though unrecorded immune exposures were likely present. The donor was CMV seronegative and belonged to the group of 320 or so seronegative cohort members. A peripheral blood sample was collected from each donor, and TCR beta sequencing was performed on peripheral blood mononuclear cells. Genomic DNA was extracted from the blood cell samples with the Qiagen DNeasy Blood Extraction Kit. The receptor library was made with the immunoSEQ multiplex PCR assay. A mixture of 60 forward primers for TCR Vbeta segments and 13 reverse primers for TCR Jbeta segments was used in the multiplex PCR. The CDR3 region of rearranged TCR beta genes was amplified from genomic DNA with a multiplex PCR assay. The Illumina HiSeq System was used to sequence the amplified TCR beta libraries as 87-base-pair reads. The authors processed their data as follows. A later analysis counted tens of millions of unique TCR beta chains across the 666 repertoires, and roughly 10 million of these chains were shared by at least two donors. Raw reads were error-corrected and collapsed into unique sequences with a nearest-neighbor algorithm that merged closely related sequences to remove PCR and sequencing errors. Alignment of CDR3 sequences to IMGT reference sequences was used to assign V, D and J gene segments. For a sequence to be retained, a match of at least six nucleotides was required to both a V gene segment and a J gene segment. A rearrangement counted as productive if the CDR3 had no stop codons and remained in frame with V and J, and every other rearrangement counted as non-productive. CDR3 was defined by IMGT convention, running from the second conserved V-encoded cysteine to the conserved J-encoded phenylalanine. The earlier analysis of roughly 590 of the donors excluded sequences that lacked an unambiguous match to a single V gene segment. In an earlier analysis of about 590 of the donors, a V segment was called functional when productive rearrangements were above 56.7%, and segregating when the standard deviation between donors exceeded 5%. To diagnose cytomegalovirus status from the catalog of TCR beta chain sequences, a statistical classification framework was built. In a later analysis, V and J genes were assigned by comparing TCR nucleotide sequences against IMGT/GENE-DB human TR gene sequences. A later analysis assigned CDR3 sequences and most-parsimonious VDJ recombination scenarios with the TCRdist pipeline. In a later analysis, each TCR beta chain was defined by its CDR3 amino acid sequence together with its V-gene family, and reads lacking a unique V-gene family were excluded. As a way to deal with suspected cross-contamination and a sequencing artifact, a later analysis dropped hundreds of nucleotide sequences that were highly shared and had low generation probability. A later analysis calculated a clonal expansion index for each public chain from normalized within-repertoire ranks of inferred template counts. In a later analysis, generation probabilities were computed using a VDJ recombination model fitted to out-of-frame rearrangements, and the results were checked against IGoR. In a later analysis, TCR-TCR, TCR-HLA and TCR-CMV co-occurrence was scored with hypergeometric tests, and a repertoire-size bias correction was applied to TCR pairs. A later analysis estimated false discovery rates by permuting HLA or CMV assignments 20 times. In a later analysis, co-occurring TCRs were grouped with DBSCAN, and TCRdist sequence similarity was added when clustering was performed within HLA-allele-positive subsets. Repertoires with fewer than 30,000 or more than 120,000 public chains, plus five repertoires with anomalous nucleotide sharing, were excluded from co-occurrence clustering. The table comes from immuneACCESS by way of TCRdb, which keeps in-frame sequences with V and J called. Part of the clones is missing from these tables; in studies checked, under half for an unresolved V gene and the rest for unknown reasons. V, J and clone size were drawn from that table, and D and trimming were deduced from the DNA. This sample lists some 200,000 clones; roughly 80% were detected once. The top ten clones comprise around 1.7% of the sample.

The sample consisted of PBMCs. The V and J segments used are TRBV29-1 and TRBJ1-1, with no D gene named confidently. The TCR sequence derives from a man aged 50 to 59 in good health and CMV-seronegative. The sequence in DNA is TGCAGCGTTGAGGGGAGTTGGGACACTGAAGCTTTCTTT. The translation is CSVEGSWDTEAFF.